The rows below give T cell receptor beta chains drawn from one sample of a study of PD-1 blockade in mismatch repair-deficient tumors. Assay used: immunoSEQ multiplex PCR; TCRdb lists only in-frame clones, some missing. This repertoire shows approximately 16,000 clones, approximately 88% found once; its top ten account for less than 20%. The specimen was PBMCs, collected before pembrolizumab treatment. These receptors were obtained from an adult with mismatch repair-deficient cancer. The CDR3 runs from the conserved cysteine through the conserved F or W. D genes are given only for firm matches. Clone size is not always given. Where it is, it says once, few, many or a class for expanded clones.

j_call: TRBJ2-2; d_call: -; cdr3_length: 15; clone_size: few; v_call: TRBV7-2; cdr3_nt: TGTGCCAGCAGCTTAGACCTAGCGAAGGCCGGGGAGCTGTTTTTT; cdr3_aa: CASSLDLAKAGELFF
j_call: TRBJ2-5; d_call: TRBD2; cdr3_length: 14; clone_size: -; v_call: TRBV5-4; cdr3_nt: TGTGCCAGCAGCTTGTTCCGCGGGGGGGAGACCCAGTACTTC; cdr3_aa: CASSLFRGGETQYF
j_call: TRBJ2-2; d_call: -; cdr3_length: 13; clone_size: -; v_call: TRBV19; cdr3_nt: TGTGCCAGTAGTATCTCGACGACCGGGGAGCTGTTTTTT; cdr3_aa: CASSISTTGELFF
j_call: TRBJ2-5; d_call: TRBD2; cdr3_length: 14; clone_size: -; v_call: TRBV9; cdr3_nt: TGTGCCAGCAGCATGGGACTACTACAAGAGACCCAGTACTTC; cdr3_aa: CASSMGLLQETQYF
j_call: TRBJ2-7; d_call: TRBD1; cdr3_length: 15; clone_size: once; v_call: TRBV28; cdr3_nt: TGTGCCAGCAGCCGCTCCCGGGACAGGGGGTACGAGCAGTACTTC; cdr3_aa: CASSRSRDRGYEQYF
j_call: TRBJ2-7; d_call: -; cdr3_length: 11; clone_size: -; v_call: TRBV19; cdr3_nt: TGTGCCAGTAGTATAGGTATCGAGCAGTACTTC; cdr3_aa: CASSIGIEQYF
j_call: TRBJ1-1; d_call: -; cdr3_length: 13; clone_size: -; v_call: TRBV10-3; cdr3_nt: TGTGCCATCAGTGAGTCCCAGAACACTGAAGCTTTCTTT; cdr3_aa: CAISESQNTEAFF
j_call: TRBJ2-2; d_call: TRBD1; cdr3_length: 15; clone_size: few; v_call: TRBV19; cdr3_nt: TGTGCCAGTAGTAGACGACAGGGGGACACCGGGGAGCTGTTTTTT; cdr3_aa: CASSRRQGDTGELFF
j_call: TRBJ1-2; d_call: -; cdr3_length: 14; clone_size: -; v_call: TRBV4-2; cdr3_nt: TGTGCCAGCAGCCCGTGGGGGGATAAGGATGGCTACACCTTC; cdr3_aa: CASSPWGDKDGYTF
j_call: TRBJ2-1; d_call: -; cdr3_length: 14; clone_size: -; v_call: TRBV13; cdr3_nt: TGTGCCAGCAGCTTAGGAGACTACGACAATGAGCAGTTCTTC; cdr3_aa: CASSLGDYDNEQFF
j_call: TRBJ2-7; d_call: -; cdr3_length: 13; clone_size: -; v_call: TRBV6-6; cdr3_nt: TGTGCCAGCACCTCCGACAGGAACTACGAGCAGTACTTC; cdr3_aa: CASTSDRNYEQYF
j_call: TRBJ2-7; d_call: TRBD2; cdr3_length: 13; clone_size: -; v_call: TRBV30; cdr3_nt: TGTGCCTGGAGTACGGGACTAGCCAGCGAGCAGTACTTC; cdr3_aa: CAWSTGLASEQYF
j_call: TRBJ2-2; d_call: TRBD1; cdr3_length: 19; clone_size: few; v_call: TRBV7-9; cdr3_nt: TGTGCCAGCAGCTTTTTACCGGGACAGGCCTTCAACCCCACCGGGGAGCTGTTTTTT; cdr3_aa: CASSFLPGQAFNPTGELFF
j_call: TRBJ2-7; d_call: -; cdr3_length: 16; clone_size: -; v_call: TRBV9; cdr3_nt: TGTGCCAGCAGCGTAGGTATGGGGAGGGGGAGCTACGAGCAGTACTTC; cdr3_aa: CASSVGMGRGSYEQYF
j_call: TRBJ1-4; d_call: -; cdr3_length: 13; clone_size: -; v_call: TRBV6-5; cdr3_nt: TGTGCCAGCTCGGGGCAGGGAAACGAAAAACTGTTTTTT; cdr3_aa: CASSGQGNEKLFF
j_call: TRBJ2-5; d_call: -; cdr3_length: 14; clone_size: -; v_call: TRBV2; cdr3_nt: TGTGCCAGCAGTGACGGGAGAGAGGTAGAGACCCAGTACTTC; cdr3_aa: CASSDGREVETQYF
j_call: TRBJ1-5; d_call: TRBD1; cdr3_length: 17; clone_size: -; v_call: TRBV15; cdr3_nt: TGTGCCACCAGCACCCGCCTCATGACAGGGCTTTACCAGCCCCAGCATTTT; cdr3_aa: CATSTRLMTGLYQPQHF
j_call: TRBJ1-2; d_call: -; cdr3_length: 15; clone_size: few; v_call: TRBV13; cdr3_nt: TGTGCCAGCAGCGTAAACGGGGGGAAGAACTATGGCTACACCTTC; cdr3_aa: CASSVNGGKNYGYTF
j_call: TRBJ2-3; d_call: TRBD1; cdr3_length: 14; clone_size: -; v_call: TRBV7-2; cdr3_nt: TGTGCCAGCAGCTCCAGGGGGACCCCAGATACGCAGTATTTT; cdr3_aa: CASSSRGTPDTQYF
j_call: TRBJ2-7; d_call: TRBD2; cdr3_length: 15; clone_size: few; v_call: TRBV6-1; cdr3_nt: TGTGCCAGCAGTGAACTAGCGGGAGGGCCAAGGGAGCAGTACTTC; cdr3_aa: CASSELAGGPREQYF
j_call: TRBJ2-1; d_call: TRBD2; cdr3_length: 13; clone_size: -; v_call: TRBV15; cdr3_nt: TGTGCCACCAGCAGAGATCGGTCGGGAGGGCACTTCTTC; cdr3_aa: CATSRDRSGGHFF
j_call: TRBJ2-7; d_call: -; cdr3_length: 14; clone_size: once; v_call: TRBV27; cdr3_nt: TGTGCCAGCAGTGAAGACGGATCCGTTTACGAGCAGTACTTC; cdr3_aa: CASSEDGSVYEQYF
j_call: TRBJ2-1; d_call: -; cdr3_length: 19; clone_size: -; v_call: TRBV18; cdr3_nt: TGTGCCAGCTCACCACCGGCGGAAAGCCGACTCGCTTCCTACAATGAGCAGTTCTTC; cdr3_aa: CASSPPAESRLASYNEQFF
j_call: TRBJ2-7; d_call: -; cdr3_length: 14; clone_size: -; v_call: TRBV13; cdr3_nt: TGTGCCAGCAGCCCCCGGCAGGGCTCCTACGAGCAGTACTTC; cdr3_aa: CASSPRQGSYEQYF
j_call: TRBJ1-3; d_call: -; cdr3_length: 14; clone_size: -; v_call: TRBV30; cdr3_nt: TGTGCCTGGAGTGCGGGCCCCCCTGGAAACACCATATATTTT; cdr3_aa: CAWSAGPPGNTIYF
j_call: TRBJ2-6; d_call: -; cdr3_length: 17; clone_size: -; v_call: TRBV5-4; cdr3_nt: TGTGCCAGCAGCCACGGAGGGACCCCCTCTGGGGCCAACGTCCTGACTTTC; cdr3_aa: CASSHGGTPSGANVLTF
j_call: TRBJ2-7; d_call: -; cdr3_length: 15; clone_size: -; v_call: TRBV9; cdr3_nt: TGTGCCAGCAGCGTAGGCCAGGGGAGATTCTACGAGCAGTACTTC; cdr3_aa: CASSVGQGRFYEQYF
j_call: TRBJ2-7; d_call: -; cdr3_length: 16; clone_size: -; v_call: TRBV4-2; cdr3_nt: TGTGCCAGCAGCCAAGACAACCAACCACGTACCTACGAGCAGTACTTC; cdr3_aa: CASSQDNQPRTYEQYF
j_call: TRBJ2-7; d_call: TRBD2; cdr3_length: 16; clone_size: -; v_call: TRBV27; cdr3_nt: TGTGCCAGCAGTATCACCTGGGACCGAGCGGGGCTCGAGCAGTACTTC; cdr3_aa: CASSITWDRAGLEQYF
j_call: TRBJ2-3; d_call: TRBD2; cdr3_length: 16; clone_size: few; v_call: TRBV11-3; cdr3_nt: TGTGCCAGCAGCTTTGGACTAGCGATGAGCACAGATACGCAGTATTTT; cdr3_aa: CASSFGLAMSTDTQYF
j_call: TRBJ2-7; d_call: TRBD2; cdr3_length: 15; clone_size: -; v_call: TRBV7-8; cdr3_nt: TGTGCCAGCAGCTTAGCTGAGGGCCTCGGGGGGGAGCAGTACTTC; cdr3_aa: CASSLAEGLGGEQYF
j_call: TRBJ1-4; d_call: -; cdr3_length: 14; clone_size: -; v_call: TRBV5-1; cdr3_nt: TGCGCCAGCAGCCAGGCAGGGGACGGTGAAAAACTGTTTTTT; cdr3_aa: CASSQAGDGEKLFF
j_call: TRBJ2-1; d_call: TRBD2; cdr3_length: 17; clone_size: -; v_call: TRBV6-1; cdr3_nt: TGTGCCAGCAGTGGAGATCCGGGACTAGCGGGAGGGAATGAGCAGTTCTTC; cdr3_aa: CASSGDPGLAGGNEQFF
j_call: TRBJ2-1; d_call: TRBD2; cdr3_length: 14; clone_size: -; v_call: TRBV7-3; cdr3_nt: TGTGCCAGCAGCTTGCTAGCGGGAGAAGATGAGCAGTTCTTC; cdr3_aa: CASSLLAGEDEQFF
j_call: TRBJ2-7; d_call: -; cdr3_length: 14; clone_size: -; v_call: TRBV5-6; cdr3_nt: TGTGCCAGCAGAAGCGGTCTGGCGGCCTACGAGCAGTACTTC; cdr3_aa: CASRSGLAAYEQYF
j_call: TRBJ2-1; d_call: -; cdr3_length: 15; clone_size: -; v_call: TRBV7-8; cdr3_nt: TGTGCCAGCAGCTTAGAGCTAGCAGGAGTCAATGAGCAGTTCTTC; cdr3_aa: CASSLELAGVNEQFF
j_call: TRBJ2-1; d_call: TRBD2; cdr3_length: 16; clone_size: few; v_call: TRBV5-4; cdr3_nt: TGTGCCAGCAGTGAAGGCGGGACTAGCTCCTACAATGAGCAGTTCTTC; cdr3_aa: CASSEGGTSSYNEQFF
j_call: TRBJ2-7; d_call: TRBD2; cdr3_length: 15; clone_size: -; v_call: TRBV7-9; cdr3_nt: TGTGCCAGCAGCTTAGCGGGAGGGCCAGTATACGAGCAGTACTTC; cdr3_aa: CASSLAGGPVYEQYF
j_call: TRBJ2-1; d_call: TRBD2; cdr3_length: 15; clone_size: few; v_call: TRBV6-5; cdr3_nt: TGTGCCAGCCACCCAAGGCGGGGACTAGCGGGCCGCCAGTTCTTC; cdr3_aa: CASHPRRGLAGRQFF
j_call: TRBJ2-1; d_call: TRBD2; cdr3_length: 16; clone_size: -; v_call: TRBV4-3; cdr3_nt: TGCGCCAGCAGCCAAGGGACTAGCGGAGGCTACAATGAGCAGTTCTTC; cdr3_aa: CASSQGTSGGYNEQFF
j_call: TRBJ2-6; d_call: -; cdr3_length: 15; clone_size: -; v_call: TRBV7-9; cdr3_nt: TGTGCCAGCAGCCCCATTTTCTCTGGGGCCAACGTCCTGACTTTC; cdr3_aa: CASSPIFSGANVLTF
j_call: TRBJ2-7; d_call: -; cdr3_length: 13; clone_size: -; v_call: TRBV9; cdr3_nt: TGTGCCAGCAGCCCCCGGGGTTCCTACGAGCAGTACTTC; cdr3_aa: CASSPRGSYEQYF
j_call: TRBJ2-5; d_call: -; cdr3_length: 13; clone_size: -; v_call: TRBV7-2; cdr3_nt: TGTGCCTCCCCGAGAGGGCCCCGGGAGACCCAGTACTTC; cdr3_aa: CASPRGPRETQYF
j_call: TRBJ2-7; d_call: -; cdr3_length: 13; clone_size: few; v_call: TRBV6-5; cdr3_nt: TGTGCCAGCAGCTTCCAGACAAACTACGAGCAGTACTTC; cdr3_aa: CASSFQTNYEQYF